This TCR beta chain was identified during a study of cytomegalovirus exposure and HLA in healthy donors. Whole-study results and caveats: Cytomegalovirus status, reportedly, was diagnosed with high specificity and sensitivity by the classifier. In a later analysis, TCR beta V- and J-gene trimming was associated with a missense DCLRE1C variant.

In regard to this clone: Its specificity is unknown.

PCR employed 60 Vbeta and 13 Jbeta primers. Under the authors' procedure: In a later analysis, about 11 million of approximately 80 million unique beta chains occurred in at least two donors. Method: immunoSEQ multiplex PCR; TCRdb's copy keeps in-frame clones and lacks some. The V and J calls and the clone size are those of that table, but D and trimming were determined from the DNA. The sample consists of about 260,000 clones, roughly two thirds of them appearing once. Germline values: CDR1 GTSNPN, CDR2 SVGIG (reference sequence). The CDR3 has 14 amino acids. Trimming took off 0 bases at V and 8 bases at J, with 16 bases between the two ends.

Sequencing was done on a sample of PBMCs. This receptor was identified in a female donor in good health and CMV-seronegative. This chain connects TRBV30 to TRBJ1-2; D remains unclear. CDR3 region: CAWSVLPGSRGYTF. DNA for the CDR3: TGTGCCTGGAGTGTACTCCCAGGAAGCCGAGGCTACACCTTC.